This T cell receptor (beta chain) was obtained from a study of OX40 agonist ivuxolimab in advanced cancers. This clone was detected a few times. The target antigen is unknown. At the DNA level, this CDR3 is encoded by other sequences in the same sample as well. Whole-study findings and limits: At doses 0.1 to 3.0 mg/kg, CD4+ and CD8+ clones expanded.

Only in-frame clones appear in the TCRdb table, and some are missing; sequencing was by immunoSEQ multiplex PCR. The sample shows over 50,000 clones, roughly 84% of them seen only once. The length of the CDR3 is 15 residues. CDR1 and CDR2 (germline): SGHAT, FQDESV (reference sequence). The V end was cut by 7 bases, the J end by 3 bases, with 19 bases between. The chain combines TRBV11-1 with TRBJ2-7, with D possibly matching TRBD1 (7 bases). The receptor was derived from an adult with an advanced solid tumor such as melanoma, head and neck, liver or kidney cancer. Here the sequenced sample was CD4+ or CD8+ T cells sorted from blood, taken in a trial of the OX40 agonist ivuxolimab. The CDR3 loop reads CASTRAQGGVYEQYF. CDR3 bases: TGTGCCAGCACCCGGGCCCAGGGGGGAGTCTACGAGCAGTACTTC. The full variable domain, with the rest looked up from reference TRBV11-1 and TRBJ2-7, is EAEVAQSPRYKITEKSQAVAFWCDPISGHATLYWYRQILGQGPELLVQFQDESVVDDSQLPKDRFSAERLKGVDSTLKIQPAELGDSAMYLCASTRAQGGVYEQYFGPGTRLTVT.